This T cell receptor (beta chain) was recorded in a study of T cell repertoires in cytomegalovirus infection. TCRdb used MiXCR to reprocess the reads, holding one entry per CDR3 protein. The repertoire has under 350,000 distinct CDR3 sequences, around 10% of them found once; the top ten carry 2% to 3%. In this sample, this clonotype turned up a few times. The antigen remains undetermined. Notes on the study in general: Of the TCR beta families, the public ones yielded a cumulative frequency that identified carriers of CMV plus the relevant HLA.

Trimming cost V 3 bases and J 4 bases, with 9 bases left between them. The CDR3 loop spans 13 amino acids. Per germline, CDR1 SQVTM and CDR2 ANQGSEA. The rearrangement uses TRBV29-1 and TRBJ2-2; D is possibly TRBD1 or TRBD2 (5 bases each). Sequencing input: PBMCs. The origin of this receptor is a human donor in good health (CMV status not recorded). Some clones in this sample may be carry-over from other donors' samples. CDR3 sequence reads: CSVDEGRTGELFF. The CDR3 nucleotides read TGCAGCGTTGATGAGGGGCGCACCGGGGAGCTGTTTTTT.